Sequencing of this T cell receptor beta chain was carried out in a study of blood T cells in healthy people across ages. This clonotype showed up many times. Antigen specificity is unknown. Whole-study results and caveats: Correlation between TCR beta diversity and naive T cell percentage was strong. More naive CD4+ cells and higher diversity marked long-lived donors relative to aged donors.

The CDR3 totals 15 residues. The junction had 7 bases not matched to a gene; V was cut back by 6 bases and J by 0 bases. The germline V gene has CDR1 MNHEY and CDR2 SVGEGT. Alongside a J-beta primer mix, a sample-barcoded 5' primer served in a second PCR lasting roughly 7 to 12 cycles. Tagging of each cDNA molecule was performed by a template-switch adaptor with 12 random nucleotides. Each CDR3 protein is one row after TCRdb ran MiXCR on the 5' RACE reads. Of 850,000 or so distinct CDR3 sequences listed, roughly 26% are singletons. Sequencing was carried out using blood. The rearrangement links TRBV6-2 or TRBV6-3 to TRBJ2-7, with 8 bases that match TRBD2. The TCR comes from a woman at least 80 years old in good health. CDR3 nucleotide sequence: TGTGCCAGCAGCTCCCCCGGGAGGGGCTCCTACGAGCAGTACTTC. Translating gives CASSSPGRGSYEQYF.